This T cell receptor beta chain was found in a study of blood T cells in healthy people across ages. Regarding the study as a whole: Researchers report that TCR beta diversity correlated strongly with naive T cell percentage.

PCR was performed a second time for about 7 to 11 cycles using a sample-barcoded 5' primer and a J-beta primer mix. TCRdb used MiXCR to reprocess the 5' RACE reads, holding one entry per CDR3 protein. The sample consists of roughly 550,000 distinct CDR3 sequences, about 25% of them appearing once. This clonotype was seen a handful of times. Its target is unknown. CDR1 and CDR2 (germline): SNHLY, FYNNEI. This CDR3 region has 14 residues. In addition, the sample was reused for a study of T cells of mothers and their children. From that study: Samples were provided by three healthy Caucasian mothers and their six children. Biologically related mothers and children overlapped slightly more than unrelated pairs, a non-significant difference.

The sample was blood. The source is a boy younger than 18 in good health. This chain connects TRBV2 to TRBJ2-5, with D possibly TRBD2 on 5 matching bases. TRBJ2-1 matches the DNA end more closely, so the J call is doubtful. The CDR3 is CASSWQASHNEQFF. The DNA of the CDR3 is TGTGCCAGCAGCTGGCAGGCTAGCCACAATGAGCAGTTCTTC.